The 23 T cell receptor beta chains presented below share a single source sample, sequenced in a study of blood T cell repertoires in COVID-19. Clones were read by immunoSEQ multiplex PCR, and TCRdb kept only the in-frame ones, dropping some. Of some 390,000 clones in the sample, over 75% are singletons; the top ten hold roughly 1.6%. Sequencing used peripheral blood. Every receptor here comes from a woman aged 40 to 55 with COVID-19, enrolled during active disease.

This chain links TRBV24-1 with TRBJ2-3, with a tentative D call TRBD2 (6 bases). Germline V lookup: CDR1 KGHDR, CDR2 SFDVKD. Between the trimmed V and J ends, which lost 0 bases and 4 bases, there was a span of 7 bases. This CDR3 contains 14 residues. CDR3 amino acids: CATSDLTSSDTQYF. CDR3 bases: TGTGCCACCAGTGATTTGACTAGCTCAGATACGCAGTATTTT.

The gene calls are TRBV7-8 and TRBJ2-7, with TRBD1 matching over 12 bases. Germline V gene data show CDR1 as SGHVS and CDR2 as FQNEAQ. Germline trimming cut 5 bases from V and 2 bases from J; bases unmatched to any gene: 10. The CDR3 has 17 amino acids. The CDR3 sequence is CASSLAGTGGAAYEQYF. In DNA form, the CDR3 reads TGTGCCAGCAGCCTCGCCGGGACAGGGGGCGCAGCCTACGAGCAGTACTTC.

The chain has TRBV28 and TRBJ1-1; D is uncertain. CDR3 length: 15 residues. Germline V gene lookup returns CDR1 MDHEN and CDR2 SYDVKM. Trimming shortened V by 5 bases and J by 3 bases, and 16 bases separated the two germline ends. CDR3 nucleotide sequence: TGTGCCAGCAGTCTAAGCTGGAGAGGGTACACTGAAGCTTTCTTT. Translation: CASSLSWRGYTEAFF.

This chain uses TRBV25-1 with TRBJ2-3, with D maybe TRBD1 (6 bases). Germline CDR1 is MGHDK and CDR2 is SYGVNS. CDR3 length: 15 amino acids. Trimming took 1 base from V and 1 from J, leaving 9 bases between them. Written as DNA, the CDR3 is TGTGCCAGCAGTGAATTCAGGGGTGGCACAGATACGCAGTATTTT. Translated, it gives CASSEFRGGTDTQYF.

Notes on this clone: This sample includes further DNA sequences coding for the same CDR3. The chain carries TRBV5-1 and TRBJ2-7, with D hard to call. This CDR3 is built from 14 residues. From germline, CDR1 is SGHRS and CDR2 YFSETQ. V lost 2 bases to trimming and J lost 3 bases, with 12 bases between them. CDR3 in amino acids: CASSFSGLNYEQYF. In DNA form, the CDR3 reads TGCGCCAGCAGCTTTTCCGGGTTAAACTACGAGCAGTACTTC.

The rearrangement uses TRBV2 and TRBJ2-1, with 9 nucleotides matching TRBD1. Trimming took 6 bases from V and 10 from J; bases not matched to a gene: 10. Germline assignment: CDR1 SNHLY and CDR2 FYNNEI. This CDR3 spans 14 amino acids. CDR3 protein: CASRKEQGAGEQFF. In DNA form, the CDR3 reads TGTGCCAGCAGAAAGGAACAGGGGGCGGGAGAGCAGTTCTTC.

The V and J genes are TRBV3-1 (or the pseudogene TRBV3-2) and TRBJ1-5; D not certain. V was pared by 0 bases and J by 6 bases, with 12 bases between. Germline V lookup: CDR1 LGHDT, CDR2 YNNKEL (reference sequence). This CDR3 is built from 15 residues. In nucleotides, the CDR3 is TGTGCCAGCAGCCAAGATCTTATAGGGAGTCAGCCCCAGCATTTT. Protein product: CASSQDLIGSQPQHF.

This sequence joins TRBV12-3 or TRBV12-4 and TRBJ1-4; D unresolved. The CDR3 contains 13 residues. The V and J ends lost 6 bases and 5 bases respectively, with 10 bases between them. CDR3: CASRRSQNEKLFF. The CDR3 DNA sequence: TGTGCCAGCAGGCGGAGCCAGAATGAAAAACTGTTTTTT.

The chain couples TRBV19 to TRBJ1-4; possibly TRBD1 for D (6 bases). Germline V gene data show CDR1 as LNHDA and CDR2 as SQIVND (reference sequence). CDR3 size: 15 residues. V lost 5 bases, J lost 4 bases, and 14 bases lay in between. CDR3 amino acids: CASSPLDRDNEKLFF. In DNA, the CDR3 is TGTGCCAGTAGTCCATTGGACAGAGATAATGAAAAACTGTTTTTT. The complete variable domain, with remaining parts taken from reference TRBV19 and TRBJ1-4, reads DGGITQSPKYLFRKEGQNVTLSCEQNLNHDAMYWYRQDPGQGLRLIYYSQIVNDFQKGDIAEGYSVSREKKESFPLTVTSAQKNPTAFYLCASSPLDRDNEKLFFGSGTQLSVL.

On this clone itself: Other DNA sequences in this sample translate to the same CDR3. The rearrangement joins TRBV5-8 to TRBJ1-1; D is uncertain. The CDR3 contains 13 residues. V lost 0 bases and J 1 base, leaving 4 bases between the germline ends. Germline CDR1 SGHTS, CDR2 YDEGEE. This chain's CDR3 is CASSLVRNTEAFF. The CDR3 nucleotides are TGTGCCAGCAGCTTGGTCAGGAACACTGAAGCTTTCTTT.

The gene calls are TRBV5-6 and TRBJ2-7; 9 nucleotides agree with TRBD1. The trim removed 2 bases at V and 5 bases at J, leaving 8 bases unmatched. This CDR3 is 15 amino acids long. Per the germline V gene, CDR1 is SGHDT and CDR2 is YYEEEE. The CDR3 DNA follows: TGTGCCAGCAGCTTAGCCGGGACAGGGACCCACGAGCAGTACTTC. Translated: CASSLAGTGTHEQYF. Combining the CDR3 with reference TRBV5-6 and TRBJ2-7 gives the whole variable domain DAGVTQSPTHLIKTRGQQVTLRCSPKSGHDTVSWYQQALGQGPQFIFQYYEEEERQRGNFPDRFSGHQFPNYSSELNVNALLLGDSALYLCASSLAGTGTHEQYFGPGTRLTVT.

The chain uses TRBV27 and TRBJ2-5, with D possibly being TRBD2 (5 bases). The V gene's germline CDR1 is MNHEY and CDR2 SMNVEV (reference sequence). V dropped 4 bases and J dropped 1 base, with 13 bases sitting between them. The CDR3 loop spans 15 amino acids. The CDR3 loop is CASSSWRTGQETQYF. The CDR3, as DNA: TGTGCCAGCAGTTCGTGGAGGACTGGCCAAGAGACCCAGTACTTC.

This clone appeared once. V and J are TRBV5-6 and TRBJ1-6, with TRBD1 as a possible D gene (5 bases). Deletions cut 2 bases from V and 10 bases from J, with 10 bases between. CDR3 size: 13 residues. Looked up from germline, CDR1 is SGHDT and CDR2 is YYEEEE. This CDR3 reads CASSLQVGSPLHF. CDR3 sequence (DNA): TGTGCCAGCAGCTTACAGGTGGGGTCACCCCTCCACTTT. Looking up the rest from reference TRBV5-6 and TRBJ1-6 gives the full variable domain: DAGVTQSPTHLIKTRGQQVTLRCSPKSGHDTVSWYQQALGQGPQFIFQYYEEEERQRGNFPDRFSGHQFPNYSSELNVNALLLGDSALYLCASSLQVGSPLHFGNGTRLTVT.

This chain links TRBV12-5 with TRBJ2-2; 14 bases are shared with TRBD2. The CDR3 totals 18 residues. V shed 5 bases, J shed 5 bases, and the junction held 10 bases outside the gene matches. Germline CDR1 and CDR2: LGHNT and FRNRAP. The CDR3 reads CASGRRGLAGDRTGELFF. Written as DNA, the CDR3 is TGTGCTAGTGGTCGCCGGGGACTAGCGGGAGATAGGACCGGGGAGCTGTTTTTT.

The V call is TRBV4-3, the J call TRBJ2-3; D is uncertain. Trimming removed 0 bases from V and 6 bases from J, with 4 bases in between. Germline CDR1 reads LGHNA; CDR2 reads YSLEER. The CDR3 sequence is 12 residues long. The DNA for the CDR3 is TGCGCCAGCAGCCAAGAGGCCGATACGCAGTATTTT. Its translation: CASSQEADTQYF.

This chain joins TRBV15 and TRBJ1-6; TRBD1 might be the D (5 bases). V was shortened by 0 bases and J by 5 bases, with 11 bases between the two germline ends. Germline values: CDR1 LNHNV, CDR2 YYDKDF (reference sequence). The CDR3 spans 16 residues. CDR3 sequence (DNA): TGTGCCACCAGCAGAGATTCCGGGGGTAATAATTCACCCCTCCACTTT. Encoded protein: CATSRDSGGNNSPLHF.

This chain joins TRBV6-5 and TRBJ1-4; D remains unclear. The germline CDR1 and CDR2 sequences are MNHEY and SVGAGI. V was clipped by 6 bases and J by 0 bases, with 11 bases between them. The CDR3 has 15 residues. The CDR3 nucleotides read TGTGCCAGCAGCCGCGGTGCGGCAACTAATGAAAAACTGTTTTTT. Encoded protein: CASSRGAATNEKLFF.

The rearrangement links TRBV25-1 to TRBJ2-7; 7 bases fit TRBD1. J lost 1 base, V lost 4 bases, and 7 bases had no gene match. From germline, CDR1 is MGHDK and CDR2 SYGVNS. The CDR3 runs to 15 residues. CDR3 DNA: TGTGCCAGCAGTGGGATCGGGACAGATTCCTACGAGCAGTACTTC. Translating gives CASSGIGTDSYEQYF.

The CDR3 here is CASSPPSGDEQFF. CDR3 coding DNA: TGTGCCAGCTCACCACCCTCGGGGGATGAGCAGTTCTTC. V usage is TRBV18 and J usage is TRBJ2-1; tentative D call: TRBD2 (6 bases). This CDR3 region has 13 residues. The germline gives CDR1 KGHSH, CDR2 LQKENI. The V end was cut by 0 bases, the J end by 8 bases, with 8 bases between.

The J gene is TRBJ2-5, the V gene TRBV20-1; 7 bases line up with TRBD1. The germline CDR1 and CDR2 sequences are DFQATT and SNEGSKA (reference sequence). V gave up 3 bases and J gave up 4 bases; unmatched junction bases: 2. The CDR3 is made up of 12 amino acids. CDR3 protein: CSASNRGETQYF. Here the CDR3 DNA reads TGCAGTGCTAGTAACAGGGGAGAGACCCAGTACTTC.

The rearrangement joins TRBV15 to TRBJ1-4; the D gene is possibly TRBD1 (5 bases). V gave up 0 bases and J gave up 8 bases, with 19 bases separating them. CDR3 length: 17 residues. Germline assignment: CDR1 LNHNV and CDR2 YYDKDF (reference sequence). The CDR3, as DNA: TGTGCCACCAGCAGAGAACACCCCGGGGGTGCGAGGGAAAAACTGTTTTTT. Translation gives CATSREHPGGAREKLFF.

The chain carries TRBV12-3 or TRBV12-4 and TRBJ1-1; TRBD1 might be the D (5 bases). V dropped 5 bases and J dropped 3 bases, with 10 bases sitting between them. The CDR3 is 13 amino acids. CDR3 region: CASSGGVYTEAFF. CDR3 nucleotides: TGTGCCAGCAGTGGAGGGGTGTACACTGAAGCTTTCTTT.

A remark on this clone: Different DNA sequences within this sample yield the same CDR3. The rearrangement joins TRBV30 to TRBJ2-7; D not resolved. The V and J ends lost 2 bases and 0 bases respectively, with 2 bases between them. Germline V CDR1 and CDR2: GTSNPN, SVGIG (reference sequence). The CDR3 is 11 residues long. The CDR3 DNA reads as TGTGCCTGGAGTCTCTCCTACGAGCAGTACTTC. Translating it yields CAWSLSYEQYF.